These 4 T cell receptor beta chains were sequenced from one sample in a study of blood T cell repertoires in COVID-19. Only in-frame clones appear in the TCRdb table, and some are missing; sequencing was by immunoSEQ multiplex PCR. The sample carries about 380,000 clones, roughly 90% recorded once. The sequencing input was peripheral blood. Source of these receptors: a man younger than 30 with active or convalescent COVID-19.

A remark on this clone: The sample holds other DNA sequences that translate to the same CDR3. The chain links TRBV9 to TRBJ2-3; the match to TRBD2 covers 13 bases. Germline CDR1 reads SGDLS; CDR2 reads YYNGEE. The CDR3 is made up of 18 amino acids. With V trimmed by 0 bases and J by 0 bases, 4 bases remained unmatched. CDR3: CASSVGLAGGPSTDTQYF. The CDR3 DNA is TGTGCCAGCAGCGTAGGACTAGCGGGAGGCCCCAGCACAGATACGCAGTATTTT.

The chain uses TRBV20-1 and TRBJ1-1; D might be TRBD1 (5 bases). Between the trimmed V and J ends, which lost 5 bases and 5 bases, there was a span of 9 bases. The CDR3 runs 11 residues. Germline loops: CDR1 DFQATT, CDR2 SNEGSKA (reference sequence). The CDR3 DNA reads as TGCAGTGCTGGACCAGGGACTGAAGCTTTCTTT. This gives the protein CSAGPGTEAFF.

The J gene is TRBJ2-3, the V gene TRBV7-2, with 8 bases that match TRBD1. The CDR3 spans 15 residues. With 5 bases clipped from V and 9 bases from J, the junction kept 13 bases outside the gene matches. Germline CDR1 is SGHTA and CDR2 is FQGNSA. The CDR3 is CASSRTGLRRSTQYF. The CDR3 DNA reads TGTGCCAGCAGCCGGACAGGGTTAAGGCGGTCCACGCAGTATTTT.

V and J are TRBV6-6 and TRBJ2-7, with 7 bases matching TRBD1. The germline CDR1 and CDR2 sequences are MNHNY and SVGAGI (reference sequence). V dropped 4 bases and J dropped 2; count of bases not matched to a gene: 5. The CDR3 consists of 14 residues. The CDR3 loop is CASSSRQGTYEQYF. Here the CDR3 DNA reads TGTGCCAGCAGTTCAAGACAGGGAACCTACGAGCAGTACTTC.